This TCR beta chain appears in the sequencing data of a study of regulatory T cells in long-lasting Graves disease. Through Arm-PCR of CDR3 regions and iRepertoire HTBI primers, TCR beta libraries were built. MiXCR was run by TCRdb on the multiplex PCR reads, yielding one entry per CDR3 protein. Among a few hundred thousand distinct CDR3 sequences listed, roughly 20% were seen once. The time point was: persistent/refractory GD, antithyroid drugs over 5 years with positive TRAb. Generation of the TCR library employed RNA extracted from PBMCs. American Thyroid Association guidelines served as the basis for diagnosing Graves' disease. This CDR3 is 13 amino acids long. The germline V gene encodes CDR1 SQVTM and CDR2 ANQGSEA. V lost 0 bases and J lost 4; bases outside the gene matches: 2. Regarding the study as a whole: Sharing of public clonotypes was greater in persistent patients (about 2,700) than in new patients (fewer than 1,000).

Ten or more counts support this clonotype. Its cognate antigen is unknown. This sequence originates from a woman aged 35 to 49 with Graves disease. This chain links TRBV29-1 with TRBJ1-1; 7 bases match TRBD1. The sequencing used peripheral blood mononuclear cells (PBMCs), collected when the disease was refractory, from a patient treated with antithyroid drugs. The CDR3 DNA sequence: TGCAGCGTTGAAGATCCAGGGGGCACTGAAGCTTTCTTT. Translated: CSVEDPGGTEAFF. Full variable domain (rest looked up from reference TRBV29-1 and TRBJ1-1): SAVISQKPSRDICQRGTSLTIQCQVDSQVTMMFWYRQQPGQSLTLIATANQGSEATYESGFVIDKFPISRPNLTFSTLTVSNMSPEDSSIYLCSVEDPGGTEAFFGQGTRLTVV.